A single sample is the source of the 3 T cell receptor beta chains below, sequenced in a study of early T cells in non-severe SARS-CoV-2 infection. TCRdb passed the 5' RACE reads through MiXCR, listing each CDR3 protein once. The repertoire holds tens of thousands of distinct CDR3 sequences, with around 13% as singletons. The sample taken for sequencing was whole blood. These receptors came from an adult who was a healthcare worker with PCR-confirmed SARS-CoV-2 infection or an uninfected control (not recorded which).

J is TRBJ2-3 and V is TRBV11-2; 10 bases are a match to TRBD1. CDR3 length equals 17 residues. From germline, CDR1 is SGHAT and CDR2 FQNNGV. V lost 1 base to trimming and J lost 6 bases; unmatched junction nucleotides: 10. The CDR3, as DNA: TGTGCCAGCAGCTTAGGACCGGGACAGGGGAAGGGGGATACGCAGTATTTT. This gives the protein CASSLGPGQGKGDTQYF.

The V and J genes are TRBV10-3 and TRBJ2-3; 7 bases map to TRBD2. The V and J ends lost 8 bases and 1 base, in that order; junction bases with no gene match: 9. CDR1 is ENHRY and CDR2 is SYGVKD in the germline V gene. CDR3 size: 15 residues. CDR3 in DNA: TGTGCCATCCGACCGGGTCGGGGGGGCACAGATACGCAGTATTTT. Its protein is CAIRPGRGGTDTQYF.

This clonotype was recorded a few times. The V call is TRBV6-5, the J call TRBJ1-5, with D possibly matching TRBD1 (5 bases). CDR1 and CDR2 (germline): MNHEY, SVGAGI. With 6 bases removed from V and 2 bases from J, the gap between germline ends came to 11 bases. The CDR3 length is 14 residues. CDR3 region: CASRGGVGNQPQHF. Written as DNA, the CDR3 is TGTGCCAGCAGGGGAGGGGTTGGCAATCAGCCCCAGCATTTT.